Listed here are 22 T cell receptor beta chains from one sample, sequenced in a study of blood T cell repertoires in COVID-19. Using immunoSEQ multiplex PCR, the repertoire was profiled, and TCRdb retains in-frame clones only, with some absent. The data contain 200,000 to 300,000 clones, more than 75% of them singletons. The sequenced material came from peripheral blood. The receptors were gathered from a woman between 25 and 40 years old who had recovered from COVID-19.

Only a few counts were recorded for this clone. The chain links TRBV3-1 (or the pseudogene TRBV3-2) to TRBJ1-2; D call uncertain. This CDR3 has 15 residues. The germline CDR1 and CDR2 sequences are LGHDT and YNNKEL (reference sequence). V lost 1 base, J lost 8 bases, and 17 bases lay in between. DNA for the CDR3: TGTGCCAGCAGCCAAGGAGCAGGCCTTCCTGGGGGCTACACCTTC. Residues: CASSQGAGLPGGYTF.

The chain couples TRBV2 to TRBJ1-5, with TRBD1 as a possible D gene (5 bases). Trimming removed 7 bases at V and 0 bases at J, with 13 bases between. The germline CDR1 and CDR2 sequences are SNHLY and FYNNEI. The CDR3 loop spans 15 amino acids. Here the CDR3 reads CASTTGGFSNQPQHF. In DNA form, the CDR3 reads TGTGCCAGCACCACGGGGGGATTTAGCAATCAGCCCCAGCATTTT.

This chain connects TRBV5-6 to TRBJ1-4; 7 bases align to TRBD1. There are 17 residues in the CDR3. CDR1 is SGHDT and CDR2 is YYEEEE in the germline V gene. J was trimmed by 6 bases and V by 3 bases; bases with no gene match: 14. The chain's CDR3 is CASSSPTYDREHEKLFF. CDR3 sequence (DNA): TGTGCCAGCAGCTCACCCACATATGACAGGGAGCATGAAAAACTGTTTTTT.

V gene TRBV11-2 combines with J gene TRBJ2-7; TRBD2 matches 7 bases. The junction had 4 bases not matched to a gene; V was cut back by 0 bases and J by 2 bases. Per germline, CDR1 SGHAT and CDR2 FQNNGV. This CDR3 contains 15 residues. CDR3 protein: CASSLDASGTYEQYF. CDR3 nucleotide sequence: TGTGCCAGCAGCTTAGATGCTAGCGGAACCTACGAGCAGTACTTC. The variable domain in full, completed from reference TRBV11-2 and TRBJ2-7, reads EAGVAQSPRYKIIEKRQSVAFWCNPISGHATLYWYQQILGQGPKLLIQFQNNGVVDDSQLPKDRFSAERLKGVDSTLKIQPAKLEDSAVYLCASSLDASGTYEQYFGPGTRLTVT.

This chain connects TRBV10-3 to TRBJ2-7, with unresolved D. V lost 9 bases, J lost 0 bases, and 15 bases lay in between. Germline values: CDR1 ENHRY, CDR2 SYGVKD. This CDR3 is 14 amino acids long. Here the CDR3 DNA reads TGTGCCATGGGTAAGGAGCCCTCCTCCTACGAGCAGTACTTC. Protein: CAMGKEPSSYEQYF.

This sequence joins TRBV30 and TRBJ2-7; TRBD1 aligns across 8 bases. Germline loops: CDR1 GTSNPN, CDR2 SVGIG (reference sequence). The CDR3 runs to 12 residues. Trimming removed 7 bases from V and 1 base from J; junction bases left unmatched: 3. The CDR3 spells CASNRGSYEQYF. DNA for the CDR3: TGTGCCTCCAACAGGGGGTCCTACGAGCAGTACTTC.

V is TRBV27 and J is TRBJ1-1; 7 bases are shared with TRBD1. Per germline, CDR1 MNHEY and CDR2 SMNVEV (reference sequence). This CDR3 has 14 residues. The V gene end was trimmed by 2 bases and the J gene end by 4 bases; junction bases not matched to a gene: 4. The CDR3 DNA sequence: TGTGCCAGCAGTTTAGCCTACAGGGGCACTGAAGCTTTCTTT. Its translation is CASSLAYRGTEAFF.

V is TRBV2 and J is TRBJ1-6; 9 bases fit TRBD1. The CDR3 runs to 17 residues. The V gene end was trimmed by 4 bases and the J gene end by 1 base; junction bases not matched to a gene: 5. The germline V gene encodes CDR1 SNHLY and CDR2 FYNNEI. Here the CDR3 DNA reads TGTGCCAGCAGTGCCGACAGGGGGTATTCCTATAATTCACCCCTCCACTTT. It yields the protein CASSADRGYSYNSPLHF.

V usage is TRBV7-3 and J usage is TRBJ2-3, with TRBD1 matching over 9 bases. J lost 1 base, V lost 2 bases, and 1 base had no gene match. CDR1 SGHTA and CDR2 FQGTGA come from the germline V gene. The CDR3 is 15 residues long. As DNA, the CDR3 is TGTGCCAGCAGCTTACGGACAGGGGGCACAGATACGCAGTATTTT. Translating it yields CASSLRTGGTDTQYF.

This chain links TRBV7-9 with TRBJ2-5, with 7 nucleotides matching TRBD2. The CDR3 is made up of 15 amino acids. CDR1 and CDR2 (germline): SEHNR, FQNEAQ (reference sequence). Germline trimming cut 1 base from V and 5 bases from J; bases unmatched to any gene: 7. CDR3 sequence (DNA): TGTGCCAGCAGCTTAGAGGGTGGGACTATTGAGACCCAGTACTTC. Residues: CASSLEGGTIETQYF.

The chain recombines TRBV27 with TRBJ1-5; 7 bases agree with TRBD1. The CDR3 is 14 residues long. The V segment lost 6 bases and the J segment 7 bases; nucleotides outside the gene matches: 9. Germline V gene sequence: CDR1 MNHEY, CDR2 SMNVEV (reference sequence). This CDR3 is CASSLTGPNQPQHF. CDR3 in DNA: TGTGCCAGCAGCCTGACAGGGCCCAACCAGCCCCAGCATTTT.

The rearrangement links TRBV19 to TRBJ1-1; TRBD1 matches at 11 bases. The CDR3 extends over 15 amino acids. Germline lookup yields CDR1 LNHDA and CDR2 SQIVND (reference sequence). J was trimmed by 6 bases and V by 8 bases; bases with no gene match: 11. The CDR3 is CASWVGQGALAEAFF. In DNA, the CDR3 is TGTGCCAGTTGGGTTGGACAGGGGGCTCTCGCTGAAGCTTTCTTT.

The DNA of the CDR3 is TGCGCCAGCAGCCAAGACCCGGGACAGGCGAGCTATGGCTACACCTTC. This sequence encodes CASSQDPGQASYGYTF. The chain uses TRBV4-3 and TRBJ1-2, with TRBD1 matching 8 bases. The CDR3 contains 16 residues. The V gene end was trimmed by 0 bases and the J gene end by 4 bases; junction bases not matched to a gene: 7. From germline, CDR1 is LGHNA and CDR2 YSLEER.

The chain joins TRBV11-2 to TRBJ2-7; the D is unclear. Germline CDR1 SGHAT, CDR2 FQNNGV. This CDR3 has 16 residues. V dropped 4 bases and J dropped 3 bases, with 19 bases sitting between them. The CDR3 reads CASSSAGWQVYYEQYF. CDR3 nucleotides: TGTGCCAGCAGCTCAGCCGGCTGGCAGGTTTACTACGAGCAGTACTTC.

The rearrangement joins TRBV6-1 to TRBJ2-7; a weak D match, TRBD1 (5 bases). V lost 3 bases, J lost 6 bases, and 15 bases lay in between. The CDR3 has 14 residues. Germline V lookup: CDR1 MNHNS, CDR2 SASEGT. The CDR3 DNA follows: TGTGCCAGCAGTGAGACAGCCTCCAGAGTCGAGCAGTACTTC. This sequence encodes CASSETASRVEQYF.

In its sample, this clone was seen once. The rearrangement joins TRBV28 to TRBJ1-3, with D unresolved. V was shortened by 6 bases and J by 2 bases, with 11 bases between the two germline ends. Germline loops: CDR1 MDHEN, CDR2 SYDVKM. This CDR3 has 14 amino acids. The CDR3 DNA is TGTGCCAGCAGCCCTCAAACGGCTGGAAACACCATATATTTT. Amino acid sequence: CASSPQTAGNTIYF.

This chain links TRBV5-6 with TRBJ1-5; 8 bases align to TRBD1. The CDR3 spans 15 residues. V was pared by 4 bases and J by 3 bases, with 6 bases of the junction left unmatched. CDR1 SGHDT and CDR2 YYEEEE come from the germline V gene. The CDR3 reads CASSQGQDLNQPQHF. The CDR3, as DNA: TGTGCCAGCAGCCAGGGACAGGATCTCAATCAGCCCCAGCATTTT. Full variable domain (missing parts from reference TRBV5-6 and TRBJ1-5): DAGVTQSPTHLIKTRGQQVTLRCSPKSGHDTVSWYQQALGQGPQFIFQYYEEEERQRGNFPDRFSGHQFPNYSSELNVNALLLGDSALYLCASSQGQDLNQPQHFGDGTRLSIL.

CDR3 nucleotide sequence: TGTGCCAGCAGCTTTGGCGCAACAGGGGGGCGCCGGACCGGGGAGCTGTTTTTT. As protein: CASSFGATGGRRTGELFF. The chain links TRBV5-6 to TRBJ2-2; TRBD1 aligns across 8 bases. The CDR3 has 18 residues. CDR1 is SGHDT and CDR2 is YYEEEE in the germline V gene. The V segment lost 2 bases and the J segment 5 bases; nucleotides outside the gene matches: 14.

The rearrangement uses TRBV30 and TRBJ2-2, with a weak D call TRBD1 (5 bases). This CDR3 spans 12 amino acids. Deletions cut 5 bases from V and 5 bases from J, with 9 bases between. The germline V gene encodes CDR1 GTSNPN and CDR2 SVGIG (reference sequence). CDR3 sequence: CAWGKGTGELFF. In DNA form, the CDR3 reads TGTGCCTGGGGCAAGGGGACCGGGGAGCTGTTTTTT.

J is TRBJ2-1 and V is TRBV5-4; 9 bases match TRBD2. CDR3 length: 15 amino acids. Germline CDR1 SGHNT, CDR2 YYREEE (reference sequence). V lost 0 bases to trimming and J lost 5 bases; unmatched junction nucleotides: 3. The CDR3 is CASSLDAGGNNEQFF. CDR3 sequence (DNA): TGTGCCAGCAGCTTGGATGCGGGGGGGAACAATGAGCAGTTCTTC.

The chain is built from TRBV19 and TRBJ1-2, with 7 bases aligning to TRBD1. The CDR3 has 16 residues. CDR1 is LNHDA, CDR2 SQIVND, per germline (reference sequence). The ends lost 4 bases at V and 4 bases at J; junction bases unmatched: 12. In DNA, the CDR3 is TGTGCCAGTAGTACCCGGGACAGTTGGAATGTCTATGGCTACACCTTC. This gives the protein CASSTRDSWNVYGYTF.

V and J are TRBV13 and TRBJ2-7; D might be TRBD2 (5 bases). The CDR3 loop spans 14 amino acids. CDR1 and CDR2 from the germline V gene are PRHDT and FYEKMQ (reference sequence). Trimming removed 0 bases from V and 5 bases from J, with 11 bases in between. In DNA, the CDR3 is TGTGCCAGCAGCTTAGGCCCGGGATCCCACGAGCAGTACTTC. It yields the protein CASSLGPGSHEQYF.